This TCR beta chain was obtained from a study of shared clonotypes between healthy human individuals. Study-level background: Samples came from two female and a few male donors aged 18 to 49. Plates per donor: three CD4 naive, three CD4 memory, two CD8 naive, one CD8 memory.

Broader study findings: Naive CD4 clonotype sharing across four donors was about 5.3%. Sequencing depth was a factor that was expected to affect clonotype sharing among donors.

There are 13 residues in the CDR3. Germline V lookup: CDR1 GTSNPN, CDR2 SVGIG (reference sequence). Trimming stripped 2 bases from V and 3 bases from J, with 10 bases between. On this clone itself: The antigen remains undetermined.

Sequenced by immunoSEQ multiplex PCR; TCRdb stores in-frame clones only, minus some. This sample yields around 1,100,000 clones, of which approximately 77% are seen a single time; approximately 0.9% belongs to the top ten. Sequenced: memory CD4+ T cells from PBMCs. Documented subset: CD45RA-negative fraction. The sequence came from a man younger than 30 in good health. Some clones in this sample may be carry-over from other donors' samples. This chain connects TRBV30 to TRBJ1-1; no firm D call. CDR3 DNA: TGTGCCTGGAGTAAGTTTGGAGACACTGAAGCTTTCTTT. This sequence encodes CAWSKFGDTEAFF.